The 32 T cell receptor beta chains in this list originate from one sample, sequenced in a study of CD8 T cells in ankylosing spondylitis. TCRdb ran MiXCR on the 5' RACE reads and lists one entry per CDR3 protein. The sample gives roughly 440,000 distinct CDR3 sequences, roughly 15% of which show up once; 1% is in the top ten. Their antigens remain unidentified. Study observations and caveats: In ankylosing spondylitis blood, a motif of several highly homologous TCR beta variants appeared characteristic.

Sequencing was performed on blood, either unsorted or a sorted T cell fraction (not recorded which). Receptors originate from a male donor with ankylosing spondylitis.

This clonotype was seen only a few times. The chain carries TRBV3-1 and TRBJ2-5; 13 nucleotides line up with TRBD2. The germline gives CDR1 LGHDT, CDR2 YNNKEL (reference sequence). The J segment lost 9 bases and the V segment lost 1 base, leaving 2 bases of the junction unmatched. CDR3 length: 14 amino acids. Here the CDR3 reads CASSQVTSGRAQYF. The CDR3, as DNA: TGTGCCAGCAGCCAAGTTACTAGCGGGAGGGCCCAGTACTTC.

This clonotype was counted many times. The DNA for the CDR3 is TGTGCCAGCAGTTTTGACCCTAATGAAAAACTGTTTTTT. It is translated as CASSFDPNEKLFF. The chain combines TRBV12-3 or TRBV12-4 with TRBJ1-4; no reliable D call. The length of the CDR3 is 13 residues. V was pared by 3 bases and J by 3 bases, with 5 bases between.

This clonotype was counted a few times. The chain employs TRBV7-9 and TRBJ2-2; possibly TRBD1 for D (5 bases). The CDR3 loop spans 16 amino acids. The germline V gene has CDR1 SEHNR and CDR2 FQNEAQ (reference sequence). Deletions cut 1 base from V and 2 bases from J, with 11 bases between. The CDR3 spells CASSLVRTRNTGELFF. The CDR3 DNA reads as TGTGCCAGCAGCTTAGTTAGGACAAGAAACACCGGGGAGCTGTTTTTT.

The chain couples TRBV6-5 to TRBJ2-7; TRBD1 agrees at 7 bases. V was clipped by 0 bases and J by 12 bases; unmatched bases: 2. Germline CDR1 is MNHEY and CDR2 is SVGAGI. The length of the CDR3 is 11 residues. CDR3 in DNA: TGTGCCAGCAGTTACTCCGGGACAGCGTACTTC. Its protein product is CASSYSGTAYF.

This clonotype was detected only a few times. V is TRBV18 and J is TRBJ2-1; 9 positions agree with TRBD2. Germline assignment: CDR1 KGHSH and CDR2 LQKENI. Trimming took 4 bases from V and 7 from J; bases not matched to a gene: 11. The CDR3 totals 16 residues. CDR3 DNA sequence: TGTGCCAGCTCACTCCCGGGTAGCGGGAGAAGAAATGAGCAGTTCTTC. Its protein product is CASSLPGSGRRNEQFF.

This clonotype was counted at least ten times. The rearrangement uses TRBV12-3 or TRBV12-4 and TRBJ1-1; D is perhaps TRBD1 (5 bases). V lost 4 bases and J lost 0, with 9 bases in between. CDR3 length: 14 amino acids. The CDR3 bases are TGTGCCAGCAGTTCGGGACGGTTGAACACTGAAGCTTTCTTT. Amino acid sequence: CASSSGRLNTEAFF.

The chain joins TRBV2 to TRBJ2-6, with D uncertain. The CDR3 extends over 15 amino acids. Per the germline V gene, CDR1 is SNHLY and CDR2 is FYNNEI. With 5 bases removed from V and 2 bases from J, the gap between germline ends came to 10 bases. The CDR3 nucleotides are TGTGCCAGCAGTAGCTTCCCGGCTGGGGCCAACGTCCTGACTTTC. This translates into CASSSFPAGANVLTF.

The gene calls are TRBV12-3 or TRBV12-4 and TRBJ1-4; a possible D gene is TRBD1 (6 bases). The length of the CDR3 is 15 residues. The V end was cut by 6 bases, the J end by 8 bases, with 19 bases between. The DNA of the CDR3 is TGTGCCAGCAGGGGGGGGAGGGGGACGTTCGAAAAACTGTTTTTT. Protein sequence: CASRGGRGTFEKLFF.

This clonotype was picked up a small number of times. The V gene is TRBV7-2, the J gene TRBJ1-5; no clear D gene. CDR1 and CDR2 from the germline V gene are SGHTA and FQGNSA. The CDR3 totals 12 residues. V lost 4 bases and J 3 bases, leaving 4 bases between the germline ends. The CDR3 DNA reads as TGTGCCAGCAGCTACAACAATCAGCCCCAGCATTTT. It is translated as CASSYNNQPQHF.

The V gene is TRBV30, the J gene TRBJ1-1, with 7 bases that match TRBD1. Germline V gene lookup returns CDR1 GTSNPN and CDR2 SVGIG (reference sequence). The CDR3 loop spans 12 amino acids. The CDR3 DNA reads TGTGCACGGGACAGAGTGAACACTGAAGCTTTCTTT. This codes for CARDRVNTEAFF.

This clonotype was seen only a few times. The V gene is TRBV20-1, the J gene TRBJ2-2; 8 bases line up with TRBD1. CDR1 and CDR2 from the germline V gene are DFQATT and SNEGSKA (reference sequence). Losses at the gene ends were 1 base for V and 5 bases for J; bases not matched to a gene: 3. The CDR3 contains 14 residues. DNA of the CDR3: TGCAGTGCTAGAGGGACAGGGAATACCGGGGAGCTGTTTTTT. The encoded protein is CSARGTGNTGELFF.

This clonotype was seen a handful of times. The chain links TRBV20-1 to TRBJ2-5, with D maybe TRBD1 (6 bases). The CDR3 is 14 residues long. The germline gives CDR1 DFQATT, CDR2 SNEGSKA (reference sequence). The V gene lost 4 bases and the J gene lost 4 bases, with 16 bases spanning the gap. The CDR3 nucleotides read TGCAGTGCTACCCAACCCTTGGGGGCAGAGACCCAGTACTTC. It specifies CSATQPLGAETQYF.

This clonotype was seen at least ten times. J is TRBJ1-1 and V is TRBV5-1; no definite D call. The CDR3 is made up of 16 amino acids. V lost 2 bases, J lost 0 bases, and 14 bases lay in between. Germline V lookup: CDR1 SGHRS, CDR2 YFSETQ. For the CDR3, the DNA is TGCGCCAGCAGCTTAGGGTCTATCCTCATGAACACTGAAGCTTTCTTT. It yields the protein CASSLGSILMNTEAFF.

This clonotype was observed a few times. The CDR3 loop is CASSSLTGERQYF. CDR3 nucleotides: TGTGCCAGCAGCTCGCTAACGGGGGAGAGGCAGTATTTT. The V gene is TRBV7-2, the J gene TRBJ2-3; tentative D call: TRBD2 (6 bases). V lost 4 bases to trimming and J lost 11 bases, with 16 bases between them. The CDR3 runs to 13 residues. In germline, CDR1 is SGHTA, CDR2 FQGNSA.

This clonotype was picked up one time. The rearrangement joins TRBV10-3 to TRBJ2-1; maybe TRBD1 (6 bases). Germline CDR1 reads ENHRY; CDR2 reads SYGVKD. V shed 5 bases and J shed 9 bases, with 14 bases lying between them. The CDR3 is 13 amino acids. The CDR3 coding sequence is TGTGCCATCAGTTTTTTTTTAGGGGGTGAGCAGTTCTTC. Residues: CAISFFLGGEQFF.

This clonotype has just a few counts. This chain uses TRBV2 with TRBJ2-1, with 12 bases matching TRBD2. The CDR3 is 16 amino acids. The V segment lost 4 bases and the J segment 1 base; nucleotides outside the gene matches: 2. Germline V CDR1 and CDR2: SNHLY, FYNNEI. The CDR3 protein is CASSGLAGESYNEQFF. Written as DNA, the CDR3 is TGTGCCAGCAGTGGACTAGCGGGAGAATCCTACAATGAGCAGTTCTTC.

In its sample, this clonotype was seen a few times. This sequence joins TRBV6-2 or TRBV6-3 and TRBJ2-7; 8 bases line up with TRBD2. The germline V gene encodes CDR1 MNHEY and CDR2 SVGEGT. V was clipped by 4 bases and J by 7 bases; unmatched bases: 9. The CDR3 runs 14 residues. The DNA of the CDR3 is TGTGCCAGCAGTTCTAGCGGGCACGGGGGGGAGCAGTACTTC. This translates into CASSSSGHGGEQYF.

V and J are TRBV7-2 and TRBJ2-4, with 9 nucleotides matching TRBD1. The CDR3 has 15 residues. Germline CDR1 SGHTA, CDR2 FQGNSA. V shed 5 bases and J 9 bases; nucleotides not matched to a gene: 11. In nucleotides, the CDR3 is TGTGCCAGCAGCCCAGGGACAGGGTCGAGAAGCATTCAGTACTTC. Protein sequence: CASSPGTGSRSIQYF.

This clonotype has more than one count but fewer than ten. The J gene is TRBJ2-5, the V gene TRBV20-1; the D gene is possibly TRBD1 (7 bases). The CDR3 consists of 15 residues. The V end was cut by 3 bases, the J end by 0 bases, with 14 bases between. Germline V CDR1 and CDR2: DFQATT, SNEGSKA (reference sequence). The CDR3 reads CSASSIRGDQETQYF. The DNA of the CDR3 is TGCAGTGCTAGCAGTATCAGGGGGGACCAAGAGACCCAGTACTTC.

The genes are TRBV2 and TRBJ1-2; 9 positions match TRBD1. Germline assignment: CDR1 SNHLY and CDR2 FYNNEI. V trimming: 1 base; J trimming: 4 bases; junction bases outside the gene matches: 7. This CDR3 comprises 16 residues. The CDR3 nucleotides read TGTGCCAGCAGTGAAGTTGTGGGACAGGGATTCTATGGCTACACCTTC. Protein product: CASSEVVGQGFYGYTF.

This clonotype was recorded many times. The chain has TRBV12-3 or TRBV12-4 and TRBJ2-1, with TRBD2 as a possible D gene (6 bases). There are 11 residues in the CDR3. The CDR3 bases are TGTGCGATCGGAGGGAAAAATGAGCAGTTCTTC. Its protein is CAIGGKNEQFF.

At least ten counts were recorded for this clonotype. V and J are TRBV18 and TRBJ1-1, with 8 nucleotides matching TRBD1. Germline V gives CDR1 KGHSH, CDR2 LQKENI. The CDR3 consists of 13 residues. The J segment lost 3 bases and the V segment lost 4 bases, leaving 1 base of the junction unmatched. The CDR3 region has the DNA TGTGCCAGCTCACTGGACAGGGACACTGAAGCTTTCTTT. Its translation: CASSLDRDTEAFF.

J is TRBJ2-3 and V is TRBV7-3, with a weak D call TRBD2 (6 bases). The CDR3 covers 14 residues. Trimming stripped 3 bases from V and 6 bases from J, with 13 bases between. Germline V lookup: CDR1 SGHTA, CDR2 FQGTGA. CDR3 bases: TGTGCCAGCAGCTTTCAGGAGGGCCTTGATACGCAGTATTTT. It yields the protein CASSFQEGLDTQYF.

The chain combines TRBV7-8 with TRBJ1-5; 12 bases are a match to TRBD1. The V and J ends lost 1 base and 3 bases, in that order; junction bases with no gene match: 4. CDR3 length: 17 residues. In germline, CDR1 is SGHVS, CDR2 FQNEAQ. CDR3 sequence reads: CASSLVSGQGANQPQHF. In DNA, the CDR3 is TGTGCCAGCAGCTTAGTTTCGGGACAGGGGGCCAATCAGCCCCAGCATTTT. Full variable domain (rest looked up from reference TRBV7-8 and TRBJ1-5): GAGVSQSPRYKVAKRGQDVALRCDPISGHVSLFWYQQALGQGPEFLTYFQNEAQLDKSGLPSDRFFAERPEGSVSTLKIQRTQQEDSAVYLCASSLVSGQGANQPQHFGDGTRLSIL.

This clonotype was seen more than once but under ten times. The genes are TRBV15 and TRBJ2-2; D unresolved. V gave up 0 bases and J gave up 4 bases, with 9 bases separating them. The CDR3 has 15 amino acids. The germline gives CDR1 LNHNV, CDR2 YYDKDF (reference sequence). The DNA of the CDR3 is TGTGCCACCAGCAGAGATACAGAATTCACCGGGGAGCTGTTTTTT. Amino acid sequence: CATSRDTEFTGELFF.

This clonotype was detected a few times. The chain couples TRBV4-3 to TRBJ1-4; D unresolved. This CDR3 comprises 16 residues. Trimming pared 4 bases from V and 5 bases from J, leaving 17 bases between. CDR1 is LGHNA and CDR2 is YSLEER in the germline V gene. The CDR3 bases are TGCGCCAGCAGCCCTTCCCCCAGCGGGCAGAATGAAAAACTGTTTTTT. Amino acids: CASSPSPSGQNEKLFF.

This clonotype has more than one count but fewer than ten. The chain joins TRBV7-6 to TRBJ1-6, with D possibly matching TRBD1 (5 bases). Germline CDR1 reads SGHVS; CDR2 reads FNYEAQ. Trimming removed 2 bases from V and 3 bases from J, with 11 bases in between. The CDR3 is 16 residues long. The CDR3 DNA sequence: TGTGCCAGCAGCTTAATTACAGGCCACTATAATTCACCCCTCCACTTT. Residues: CASSLITGHYNSPLHF.

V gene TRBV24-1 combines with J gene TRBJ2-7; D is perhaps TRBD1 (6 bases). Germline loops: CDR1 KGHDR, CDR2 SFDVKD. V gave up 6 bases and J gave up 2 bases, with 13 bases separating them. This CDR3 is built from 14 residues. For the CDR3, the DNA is TGTGCCACCAGTCATCAGGGGAAACCCTACGAGCAGTACTTC. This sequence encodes CATSHQGKPYEQYF.

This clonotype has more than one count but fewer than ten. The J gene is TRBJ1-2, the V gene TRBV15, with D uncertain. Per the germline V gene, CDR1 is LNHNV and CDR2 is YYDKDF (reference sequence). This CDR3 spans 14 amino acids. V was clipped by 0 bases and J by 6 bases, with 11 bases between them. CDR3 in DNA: TGTGCCACCAGCAGAGAGGCGGGAGTAGATGGCTACACCTTC. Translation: CATSREAGVDGYTF.

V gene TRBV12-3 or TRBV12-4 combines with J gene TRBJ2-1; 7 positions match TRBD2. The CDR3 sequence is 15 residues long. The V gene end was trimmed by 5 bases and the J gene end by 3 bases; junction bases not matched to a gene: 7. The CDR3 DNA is TGTGCCAGCAGTCCAAGCGCTAGCGGCTACAATGAGCAGTTCTTC. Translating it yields CASSPSASGYNEQFF.

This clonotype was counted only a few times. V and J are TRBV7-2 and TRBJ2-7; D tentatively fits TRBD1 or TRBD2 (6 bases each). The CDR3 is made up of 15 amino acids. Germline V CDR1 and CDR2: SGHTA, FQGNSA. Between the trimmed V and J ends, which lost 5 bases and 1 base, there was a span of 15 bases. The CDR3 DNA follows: TGTGCCAGCAGCCCAGATACGGGGGCGTCCTACGAGCAGTACTTC. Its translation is CASSPDTGASYEQYF.

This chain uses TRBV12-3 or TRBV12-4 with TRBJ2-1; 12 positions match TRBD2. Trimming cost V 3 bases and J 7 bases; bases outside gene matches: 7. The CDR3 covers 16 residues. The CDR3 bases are TGTGCCAGCAGTTTGCTGGTGACTAGCGGGGGTAATGAGCAGTTCTTC. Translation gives CASSLLVTSGGNEQFF.